Listed here are 29 T cell receptor beta chains from one sample, sequenced in a study of T cell repertoires in cytomegalovirus infection. TCRdb used MiXCR to reprocess the reads, holding one entry per CDR3 protein. The repertoire holds hundreds of thousands of distinct CDR3 sequences, with roughly a third as singletons. These receptors have no known antigen. The sequenced sample was cultured PBMCs, obtained from culture after CMV antigen stimulation. These TCRs come from a human donor in good health (CMV status not recorded). Some clones in this sample may be carry-over from other donors' samples.

The genes are TRBV11-2 and TRBJ2-3; TRBD2 is a possible D gene (6 bases). The CDR3 consists of 16 residues. Germline lookup yields CDR1 SGHAT and CDR2 FQNNGV. Trimming left V 5 bases short and J 4 bases short, with 19 bases between. CDR3 residues: CASSVRGSGGADTQYF. The CDR3 DNA reads TGTGCCAGCAGCGTACGAGGTAGCGGCGGTGCAGATACGCAGTATTTT.

This clonotype occurred many times. The genes are TRBV28 and TRBJ1-2; D might be TRBD1 (6 bases). Germline V CDR1 and CDR2: MDHEN, SYDVKM. Trimming cost V 6 bases and J 7 bases, with 15 bases left between them. The CDR3 consists of 13 residues. In DNA, the CDR3 is TGTGCCAGCAGCTTAGGGGGGCGAGGTGGCTACACCTTC. Translation gives CASSLGGRGGYTF.

J is TRBJ2-3 and V is TRBV5-3; 7 bases match TRBD1. TRBV5-3 is identified as an open reading frame with a role that is uncertain. J lost 2 bases, V lost 8 bases, and 5 bases had no gene match. The CDR3 covers 13 residues. CDR3 region: CASGDSDTDTQYF. The CDR3 nucleotides are TGTGCCAGCGGGGACAGCGACACAGATACGCAGTATTTT.

This clonotype was detected only a few times. V and J are TRBV7-2 and TRBJ2-1; 15 nucleotides match TRBD2. The germline CDR1 and CDR2 sequences are SGHTA and FQGNSA. The V gene end was trimmed by 5 bases and the J gene end by 6 bases; junction bases not matched to a gene: 5. CDR3 length: 16 amino acids. The CDR3 loop reads CASSRRTSGRGNEQFF. The CDR3 DNA is TGTGCCAGCAGCCGGAGGACTAGCGGGAGGGGCAATGAGCAGTTCTTC.

CDR3 protein: CASSSQGAGMNTEAFF. In nucleotides, the CDR3 is TGCGCCAGCAGCTCCCAGGGGGCCGGTATGAACACTGAAGCTTTCTTT. This sequence joins TRBV5-1 and TRBJ1-1; TRBD1 aligns across 8 bases. V was clipped by 3 bases and J by 0 bases; unmatched bases: 7. CDR3 length equals 16 residues. Germline lookup yields CDR1 SGHRS and CDR2 YFSETQ. The full variable domain, rest sourced from reference TRBV5-1 and TRBJ1-1, is KAGVTQTPRYLIKTRGQQVTLSCSPISGHRSVSWYQQTPGQGLQFLFEYFSETQRNKGNFPGRFSGRQFSNSRSEMNVSTLELGDSALYLCASSSQGAGMNTEAFFGQGTRLTVV.

The J gene is TRBJ1-4, the V gene TRBV7-9, with 8 bases aligning to TRBD1. Trimming removed 5 bases from V and 5 bases from J; junction bases left unmatched: 16. The CDR3 runs 18 residues. In germline, CDR1 is SEHNR, CDR2 FQNEAQ (reference sequence). The CDR3 loop is CASSPAPTGGIGNEKLFF. CDR3 DNA sequence: TGTGCCAGCAGCCCAGCCCCAACAGGGGGGATAGGGAATGAAAAACTGTTTTTT.

The chain carries TRBV5-1 and TRBJ2-3; 12 bases agree with TRBD1. V gave up 4 bases and J gave up 3 bases; unmatched junction bases: 6. This CDR3 is built from 16 residues. Germline CDR1 and CDR2: SGHRS and YFSETQ. CDR3 in amino acids: CASSTPGQGATDTQYF. Here the CDR3 DNA reads TGCGCCAGCAGCACGCCGGGACAGGGGGCGACAGATACGCAGTATTTT. Full variable domain (missing parts from reference TRBV5-1 and TRBJ2-3): KAGVTQTPRYLIKTRGQQVTLSCSPISGHRSVSWYQQTPGQGLQFLFEYFSETQRNKGNFPGRFSGRQFSNSRSEMNVSTLELGDSALYLCASSTPGQGATDTQYFGPGTRLTVL.

The rearrangement uses TRBV6-2 or TRBV6-3 and TRBJ2-7; 12 positions match TRBD2. CDR3 length: 17 amino acids. V gave up 6 bases and J gave up 0 bases; unmatched junction bases: 9. CDR1 MNHEY and CDR2 SVGEGT come from the germline V gene. The DNA for the CDR3 is TGTGCCAGCAGCTATACTAGCGGGAGGACCCGCTCCTACGAGCAGTACTTC. Residues: CASSYTSGRTRSYEQYF.

This clonotype was counted a few times. This chain uses TRBV7-2 with TRBJ2-5; perhaps TRBD2 as D (7 bases). The V and J ends lost 0 bases and 5 bases respectively, with 13 bases between them. Germline loops: CDR1 SGHTA, CDR2 FQGNSA. The CDR3 covers 15 residues. The CDR3 protein is CASSLAWGGAETQYF. In DNA form, the CDR3 reads TGTGCCAGCAGCTTAGCGTGGGGGGGGGCGGAGACCCAGTACTTC.

This clonotype was counted once. The V call is TRBV5-4, the J call TRBJ2-1, with D possibly being TRBD2 (6 bases). This CDR3 has 16 residues. The V gene's germline CDR1 is SGHNT and CDR2 YYREEE (reference sequence). V lost 4 bases to trimming and J lost 6 bases, with 20 bases between them. CDR3 sequence (DNA): TGTGCCAGCAGCCCGAGCGGGTCGGCGATGCTCAATGAGCAGTTCTTC. The encoded protein is CASSPSGSAMLNEQFF.

The chain couples TRBV27 to TRBJ2-7, with D perhaps matching TRBD1 (5 bases). The CDR3 length is 15 residues. Deletions cut 2 bases from V and 0 bases from J, with 11 bases between. Germline CDR1 reads MNHEY; CDR2 reads SMNVEV (reference sequence). The CDR3 nucleotides are TGTGCCAGCAGTTTACGTGGGGCTAGCTCCTACGAGCAGTACTTC. This translates into CASSLRGASSYEQYF.

CDR3 residues: CASSLIPDRAPGVNTIYF. DNA of the CDR3: TGTGCCAGCAGCTTAATCCCCGACCGGGCCCCAGGGGTGAACACCATATATTTT. J is TRBJ1-3 and V is TRBV7-9; TRBD1 is a possible D gene (6 bases). V lost 2 bases, J lost 7 bases, and 24 bases lay in between. This CDR3 is built from 18 residues. CDR1 and CDR2 from the germline V gene are SEHNR and FQNEAQ (reference sequence). Looking up the rest from reference TRBV7-9 and TRBJ1-3 gives the full variable domain: DTGVSQNPRHKITKRGQNVTFRCDPISEHNRLYWYRQTLGQGPEFLTYFQNEAQLEKSRLLSDRFSAERPKGSFSTLEIQRTEQGDSAMYLCASSLIPDRAPGVNTIYFGEGSWLTVV.

This clonotype showed up just a few times. The CDR3 loop is CARPSQGFRTARNQPQHF. CDR3 DNA: TGTGCCAGGCCTTCCCAGGGCTTTCGGACAGCCAGAAATCAGCCCCAGCATTTT. V is TRBV7-2 and J is TRBJ1-5, with D perhaps TRBD1 (6 bases). V was shortened by 9 bases and J by 4 bases, with 28 bases between the two germline ends. Germline CDR1 and CDR2: SGHTA and FQGNSA. CDR3 size: 18 residues.

The chain has TRBV6-2 or TRBV6-3 and TRBJ1-2; D uncertain. Trimming took 5 bases from V and 0 from J, leaving 7 bases between them. Per germline, CDR1 MNHEY and CDR2 SVGEGT. This CDR3 has 13 amino acids. CDR3 DNA: TGTGCCAGCAGTGAATTTGCTAACTATGGCTACACCTTC. Protein sequence: CASSEFANYGYTF.

In its sample, this clonotype was seen a few times. J is TRBJ2-7 and V is TRBV12-3 or TRBV12-4; TRBD1 agrees at 12 bases. This CDR3 contains 16 residues. V was pared by 6 bases and J by 3 bases, with 9 bases of the junction left unmatched. As DNA, the CDR3 is TGTGCCAGCAGCAAAAAAGGGACAGGGGGCGTCTACGAGCAGTACTTC. Residues: CASSKKGTGGVYEQYF.

The chain couples TRBV24-1 to TRBJ1-1; D unresolved. Looked up from germline, CDR1 is KGHDR and CDR2 is SFDVKD. This CDR3 comprises 10 residues. V lost 9 bases to trimming and J lost 7 bases, with 8 bases between them. Here the CDR3 reads CATEDGEAFF. The CDR3 nucleotides are TGTGCCACCGAGGACGGTGAAGCTTTCTTT.

The rearrangement links TRBV6-8 to TRBJ1-6; no reliable D call. This CDR3 contains 13 residues. The germline CDR1 and CDR2 sequences are MNHGY and SAAAGT. Trimming shortened V by 10 bases and J by 5 bases, and 12 bases separated the two germline ends. The CDR3 region is CATGRGNNSPLHF. The CDR3, as DNA: TGTGCCACTGGCCGGGGAAATAATTCACCCCTCCACTTT.

The chain combines TRBV20-1 with TRBJ2-2, with TRBD2 matching over 7 bases. The V gene's germline CDR1 is DFQATT and CDR2 SNEGSKA (reference sequence). J lost 3 bases, V lost 2 bases, and 3 bases had no gene match. CDR3 length equals 14 residues. CDR3 coding DNA: TGCAGTGCTAGATGGCGGGGGTACACCGGGGAGCTGTTTTTT. Encoded protein: CSARWRGYTGELFF.

The chain links TRBV2 to TRBJ1-1; no definite D call. Per germline, CDR1 SNHLY and CDR2 FYNNEI. Trimming shortened V by 5 bases and J by 10 bases, and 11 bases separated the two germline ends. The length of the CDR3 is 11 residues. The chain's CDR3 is CASSSTRGAFF. In DNA, the CDR3 is TGTGCCAGCAGTTCCACCCGGGGAGCTTTCTTT.

This chain links TRBV7-9 with TRBJ1-6, with 7 bases matching TRBD1. The CDR3 totals 16 residues. V was pared by 3 bases and J by 4 bases, with 6 bases of the junction left unmatched. Per the germline V gene, CDR1 is SEHNR and CDR2 is FQNEAQ (reference sequence). CDR3 loop: CASSFYRDRYNSPLHF. CDR3 coding DNA: TGTGCCAGCAGCTTTTACCGGGACAGATATAATTCACCCCTCCACTTT.

The sample holds many counts of this clonotype. The chain links TRBV7-2 to TRBJ2-1; TRBD2 is a possible D gene (5 bases). Trimming shortened V by 0 bases and J by 9 bases, and 12 bases separated the two germline ends. CDR1 is SGHTA, CDR2 FQGNSA, per germline. This CDR3 region has 14 residues. CDR3 amino acids: CASSLAGRAGEQFF. As DNA, the CDR3 is TGTGCCAGCAGCTTAGCGGGGAGAGCCGGTGAGCAGTTCTTC.

This clonotype was counted at least ten times. The chain recombines TRBV7-2 with TRBJ2-1; 7 bases map to TRBD1. The germline gives CDR1 SGHTA, CDR2 FQGNSA. V shed 5 bases, J shed 8 bases, and the junction held 12 bases outside the gene matches. The CDR3 totals 15 residues. Here the CDR3 DNA reads TGTGCCAGCAGCCCAGACAGGGTCCAATTCTATGAGCAGTTCTTC. This sequence encodes CASSPDRVQFYEQFF.

This clonotype has more than one count but fewer than ten. The chain employs TRBV7-2 and TRBJ2-2; D ambiguous. The length of the CDR3 is 16 residues. Trimming stripped 5 bases from V and 1 base from J, with 14 bases between. Per germline, CDR1 SGHTA and CDR2 FQGNSA. CDR3 residues: CASSRPQLWNTGELFF. The DNA for the CDR3 is TGTGCCAGCAGCCGGCCCCAGCTTTGGAACACCGGGGAGCTGTTTTTT.

This rearrangement joins TRBV20-1 to TRBJ1-5, with D possibly matching TRBD1 (5 bases). CDR1 and CDR2 from the germline V gene are DFQATT and SNEGSKA (reference sequence). CDR3 length: 15 amino acids. With 3 bases removed from V and 7 bases from J, the gap between germline ends came to 19 bases. CDR3 region: CSASRGSRARQPQHF. For the CDR3, the DNA is TGCAGTGCTAGTAGAGGGAGCAGGGCAAGACAGCCCCAGCATTTT.

This chain links TRBV5-4 with TRBJ2-6; a possible D gene is TRBD2 (6 bases). V shed 4 bases and J shed 2 bases, with 10 bases lying between them. Germline lookup yields CDR1 SGHNT and CDR2 YYREEE (reference sequence). The CDR3 totals 15 residues. CDR3 region: CASSRERAGANVLTF. CDR3 sequence (DNA): TGTGCCAGCAGCCGGGAGCGGGCTGGGGCCAACGTCCTGACTTTC.

Comment on this clonotype: The junction does not match germline at one end; this may be a read error. The chain is built from TRBV7-2 and TRBJ2-5, with TRBD2 matching 15 bases. Germline values: CDR1 SGHTA, CDR2 FQGNSA. The CDR3 is 16 residues long. The DNA for the CDR3 is TGTGCCAGCAGCGTAGCGGGGACTAGCGGGGGGGAGACCCAGTACTTC. It translates to CASSVAGTSGGETQYF.

This clonotype was counted a few times. The chain has TRBV4-3 and TRBJ2-2; D not certain. This CDR3 has 15 residues. Trimming pared 1 base from V and 4 bases from J, leaving 10 bases between. Per germline, CDR1 LGHNA and CDR2 YSLEER. The DNA of the CDR3 is TGCGCCAGCAGCCAAGTTGCGGTTAGCACCGGGGAGCTGTTTTTT. Protein sequence: CASSQVAVSTGELFF.

The V gene is TRBV7-7, the J gene TRBJ2-7; D not certain. The CDR3 length is 14 residues. V shed 5 bases and J shed 3 bases, with 14 bases lying between them. CDR1 is SSHAT, CDR2 FNYEAQ, per germline (reference sequence). The CDR3 here is CASSRRRIVYEQYF. For the CDR3, the DNA is TGTGCCAGCAGCCGCCGACGGATTGTCTACGAGCAGTACTTC.

This clonotype has at least ten counts. V usage is TRBV7-2 and J usage is TRBJ2-2, with D unclear. V lost 5 bases and J 0 bases, leaving 13 bases between the germline ends. Per germline, CDR1 SGHTA and CDR2 FQGNSA. This CDR3 is 16 amino acids long. CDR3 region: CASSRPPGPNTGELFF. The CDR3 DNA reads as TGTGCCAGCAGCCGACCTCCGGGCCCGAACACCGGGGAGCTGTTTTTT. Full variable domain (outside the CDR3, taken from reference TRBV7-2 and TRBJ2-2): GAGVSQSPSNKVTEKGKDVELRCDPISGHTALYWYRQSLGQGLEFLIYFQGNSAPDKSGLPSDRFSAERTGGSVSTLTIQRTQQEDSAVYLCASSRPPGPNTGELFFGEGSRLTVL.